Included here is one T cell receptor (beta chain) sequence, with context. What this receptor recognizes is not known. No per-base quality is available; no much larger clone lies one base away. This specimen belongs to a study of control samples from healthy donors and cancer patients (dated by TCRdb to about 2020). To prepare the library, the immunoSEQ multiplex PCR assay was applied. TCRdb limited this immuneACCESS table to in-frame rearrangements with V and J called. A share of clones is missing; checked studies link under half to unresolved V genes, and the rest is unexplained. Recorded for this sample are tens of thousands of clones; around four fifths of them occurred a single time. Of the sample, approximately 20% falls within the top ten clones. The CDR3 goes from the cysteine to the phenylalanine over 13 residues. Just the 39-base CDR3 DNA is kept, in frame starting at base 1. Based on the germline V gene, the CDR1 and CDR2 sequences are SGHTA and FQGNSA.

The TCR comes from a man between 25 and 39 years old in good health. Sequencing was performed on blood. The chain links TRBV7-2 with TRBJ1-2; a weak D assignment points to TRBD1 (5 bases agree). The CDR3 region: CGQSGRAPYGYTF. The nucleotide sequence is TGTGGCCAGTCGGGCAGGGCTCCCTATGGCTACACCTTC.